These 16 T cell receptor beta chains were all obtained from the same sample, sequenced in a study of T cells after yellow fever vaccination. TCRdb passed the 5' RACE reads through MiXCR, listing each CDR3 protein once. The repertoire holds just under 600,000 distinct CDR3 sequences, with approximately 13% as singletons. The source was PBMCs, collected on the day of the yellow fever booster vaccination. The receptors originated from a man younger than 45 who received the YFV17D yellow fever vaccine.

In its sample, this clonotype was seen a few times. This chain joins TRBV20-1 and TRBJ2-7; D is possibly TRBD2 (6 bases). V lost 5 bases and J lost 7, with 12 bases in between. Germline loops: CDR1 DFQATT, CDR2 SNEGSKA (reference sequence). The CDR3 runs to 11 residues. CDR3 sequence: CSAPFREEQYF. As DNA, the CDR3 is TGCAGTGCTCCCTTCCGGGAGGAGCAGTACTTC.

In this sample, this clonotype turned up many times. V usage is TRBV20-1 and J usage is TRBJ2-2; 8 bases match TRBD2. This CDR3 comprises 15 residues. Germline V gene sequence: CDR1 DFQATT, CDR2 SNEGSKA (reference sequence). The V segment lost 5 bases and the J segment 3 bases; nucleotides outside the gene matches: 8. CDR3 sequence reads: CSARHFSGDTGELFF. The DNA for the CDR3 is TGCAGTGCTCGACACTTTAGCGGGGACACCGGGGAGCTGTTTTTT.

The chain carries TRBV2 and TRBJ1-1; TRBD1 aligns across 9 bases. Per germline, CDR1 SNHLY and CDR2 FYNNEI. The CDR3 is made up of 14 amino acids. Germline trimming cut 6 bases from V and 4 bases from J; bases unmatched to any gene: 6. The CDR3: CASSRGQGSTEAFF. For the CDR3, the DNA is TGTGCCAGCAGCCGTGGACAGGGGAGCACTGAAGCTTTCTTT.

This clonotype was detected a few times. DNA of the CDR3: TGTGCCAGTAGTATGGCAGGGATGGGGCTAGAGACCCAGTACTTC. Amino acids: CASSMAGMGLETQYF. The chain uses TRBV19 and TRBJ2-5, with D maybe TRBD1 (5 bases). The CDR3 sequence is 15 residues long. CDR1 is LNHDA, CDR2 SQIVND, per germline (reference sequence). Between the trimmed V and J ends, which lost 3 bases and 4 bases, there was a span of 15 bases.

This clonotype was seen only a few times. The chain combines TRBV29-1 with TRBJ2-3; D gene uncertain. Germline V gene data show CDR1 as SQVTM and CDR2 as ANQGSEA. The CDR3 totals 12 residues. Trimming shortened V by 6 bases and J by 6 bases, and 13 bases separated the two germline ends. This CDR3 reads CSVVPVLDTQYF. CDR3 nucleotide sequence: TGCAGCGTAGTTCCGGTCTTGGATACGCAGTATTTT.

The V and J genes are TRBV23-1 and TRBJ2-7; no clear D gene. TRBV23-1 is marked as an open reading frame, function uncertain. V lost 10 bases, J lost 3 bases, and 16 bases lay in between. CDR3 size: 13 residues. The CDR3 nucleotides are TGCGCCACATGCCACCAGATGCGCTACGAGCAGTACTTC. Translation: CATCHQMRYEQYF.

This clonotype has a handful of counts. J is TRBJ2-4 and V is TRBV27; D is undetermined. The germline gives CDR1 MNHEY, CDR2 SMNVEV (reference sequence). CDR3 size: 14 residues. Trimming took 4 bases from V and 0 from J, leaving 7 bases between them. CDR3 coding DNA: TGTGCCAGCAGTTCCGCTCTAGCCAAAAACATTCAGTACTTC. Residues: CASSSALAKNIQYF.

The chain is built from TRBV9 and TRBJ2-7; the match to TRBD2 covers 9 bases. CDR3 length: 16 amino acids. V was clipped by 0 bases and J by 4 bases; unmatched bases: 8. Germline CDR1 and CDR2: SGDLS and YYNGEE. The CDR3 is CASSVGASGNPYEQYF. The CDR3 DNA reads TGTGCCAGCAGCGTAGGGGCTAGCGGGAACCCTTACGAGCAGTACTTC.

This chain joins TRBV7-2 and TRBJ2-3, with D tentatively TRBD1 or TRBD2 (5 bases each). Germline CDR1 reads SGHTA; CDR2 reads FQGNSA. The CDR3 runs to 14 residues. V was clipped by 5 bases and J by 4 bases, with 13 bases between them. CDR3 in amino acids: CASSPRGPADTQYF. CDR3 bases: TGTGCCAGCAGCCCCCGGGGCCCAGCAGATACGCAGTATTTT.

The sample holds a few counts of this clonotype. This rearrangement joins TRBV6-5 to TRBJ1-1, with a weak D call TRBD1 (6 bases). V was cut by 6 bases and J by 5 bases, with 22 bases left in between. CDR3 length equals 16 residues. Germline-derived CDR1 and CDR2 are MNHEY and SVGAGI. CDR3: CASSLRGGVVRTEAFF. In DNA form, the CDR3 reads TGTGCCAGCAGCCTGAGGGGGGGGGTGGTTAGGACTGAAGCTTTCTTT.

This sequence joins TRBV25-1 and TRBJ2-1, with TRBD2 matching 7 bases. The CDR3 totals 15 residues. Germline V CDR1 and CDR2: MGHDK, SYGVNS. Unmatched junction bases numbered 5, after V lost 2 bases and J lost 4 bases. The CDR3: CASSEGLAEYNEQFF. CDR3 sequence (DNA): TGTGCCAGCAGTGAAGGGCTAGCGGAATACAATGAGCAGTTCTTC.

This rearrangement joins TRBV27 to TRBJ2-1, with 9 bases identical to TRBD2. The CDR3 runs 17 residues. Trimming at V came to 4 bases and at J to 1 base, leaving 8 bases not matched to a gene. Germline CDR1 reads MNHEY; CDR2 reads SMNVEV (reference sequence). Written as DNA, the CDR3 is TGTGCCAGCAGTTGGACGTTAGCGGGAGTGTCCTACAATGAGCAGTTCTTC. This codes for CASSWTLAGVSYNEQFF.

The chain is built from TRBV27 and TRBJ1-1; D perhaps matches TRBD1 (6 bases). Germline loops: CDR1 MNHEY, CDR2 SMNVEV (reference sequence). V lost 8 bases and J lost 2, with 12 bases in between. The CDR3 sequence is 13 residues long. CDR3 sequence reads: CASCRDINTEAFF. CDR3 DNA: TGTGCCAGCTGCCGGGACATTAACACTGAAGCTTTCTTT.

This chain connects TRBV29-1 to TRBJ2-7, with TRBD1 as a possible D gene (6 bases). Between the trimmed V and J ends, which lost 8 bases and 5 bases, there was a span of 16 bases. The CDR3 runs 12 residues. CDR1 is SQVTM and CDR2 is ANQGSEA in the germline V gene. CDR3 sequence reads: CSTRGYRDEQYF. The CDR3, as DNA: TGCAGCACAAGGGGGTACAGGGACGAGCAGTACTTC.

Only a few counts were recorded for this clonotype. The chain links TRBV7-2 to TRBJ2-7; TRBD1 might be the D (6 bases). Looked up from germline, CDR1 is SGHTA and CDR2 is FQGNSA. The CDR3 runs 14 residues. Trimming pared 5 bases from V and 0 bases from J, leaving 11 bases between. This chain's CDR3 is CASSPGQHSYEQYF. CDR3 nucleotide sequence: TGTGCCAGCAGCCCGGGACAACACTCCTACGAGCAGTACTTC.

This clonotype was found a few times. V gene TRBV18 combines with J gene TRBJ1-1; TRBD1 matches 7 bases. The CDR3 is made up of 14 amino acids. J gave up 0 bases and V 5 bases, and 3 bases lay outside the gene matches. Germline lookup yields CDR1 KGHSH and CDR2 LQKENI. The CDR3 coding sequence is TGTGCCAGCTCAGAGGGGACAGTGAACACTGAAGCTTTCTTT. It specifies CASSEGTVNTEAFF. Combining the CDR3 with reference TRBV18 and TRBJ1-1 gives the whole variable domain NAGVMQNPRHLVRRRGQEARLRCSPMKGHSHVYWYRQLPEEGLKFMVYLQKENIIDESGMPKERFSAEFPKEGPSILRIQQVVRGDSAAYFCASSEGTVNTEAFFGQGTRLTVV.